The 13 T cell receptor beta chains listed next were all sequenced from one sample in a study of blood T cell repertoires in COVID-19. Data came from immunoSEQ multiplex PCR; TCRdb stores just in-frame clones and leaves some out. Of fewer than 500,000 clones listed, about 87% were seen once; the top ten hold approximately 1.2%. The sample comprised PBMCs or T cells enriched from blood (not recorded which). The origin of the receptors is a man aged 25 to 40 who had recovered from COVID-19.

This chain uses TRBV24-1 with TRBJ2-7, with TRBD1 identical over 9 bases. Germline-derived CDR1 and CDR2 are KGHDR and SFDVKD. Unmatched junction bases numbered 3, after V lost 0 bases and J lost 7 bases. This CDR3 has 14 residues. In nucleotides, the CDR3 is TGTGCCACCAGTGATTTGTGGGACAGGGAAGAGCAGTACTTC. It yields the protein CATSDLWDREEQYF.

The chain has TRBV7-2 and TRBJ1-2, with D uncertain. V was cut by 5 bases and J by 3 bases, with 10 bases left in between. CDR1 is SGHTA, CDR2 FQGNSA, per germline. This CDR3 is 13 amino acids long. The CDR3: CASSAGGYYGYTF. CDR3 bases: TGTGCCAGCAGCGCCGGAGGCTACTATGGCTACACCTTC.

The V gene is TRBV6-1, the J gene TRBJ2-3; D might be TRBD2 (7 bases). The CDR3 runs to 16 residues. Germline values: CDR1 MNHNS, CDR2 SASEGT. Deletions cut 2 bases from V and 2 bases from J, with 14 bases between. The CDR3: CASSELGGGATDTQYF. The CDR3 DNA is TGTGCCAGCAGTGAACTAGGAGGGGGGGCCACAGATACGCAGTATTTT.

This rearrangement joins TRBV19 to TRBJ1-1, with 8 bases fitting TRBD1. The CDR3 is 15 residues long. Germline V gene lookup returns CDR1 LNHDA and CDR2 SQIVND (reference sequence). V trimming: 5 bases; J trimming: 1 base; junction bases outside the gene matches: 6. The CDR3 DNA sequence: TGTGCCAGTAGTCTCCTAGGACAGGGGAACACTGAAGCTTTCTTT. This codes for CASSLLGQGNTEAFF.

The V gene is TRBV12-3 or TRBV12-4, the J gene TRBJ1-5, with D perhaps TRBD1 (6 bases). The length of the CDR3 is 13 residues. V shed 4 bases and J shed 5 bases, with 9 bases lying between them. The CDR3 here is CASSSGQYQPQHF. The CDR3 DNA is TGTGCCAGCAGTTCCGGACAGTATCAGCCCCAGCATTTT.

The rearrangement links TRBV19 to TRBJ1-6; 7 nucleotides match TRBD1. The V segment lost 4 bases and the J segment 0 bases; nucleotides outside the gene matches: 9. The CDR3 is 18 residues long. Germline values: CDR1 LNHDA, CDR2 SQIVND (reference sequence). The CDR3 bases are TGTGCCAGTAGTACTACGACAGGGACGAACTCCTATAATTCACCCCTCCACTTT. This translates into CASSTTTGTNSYNSPLHF.

This chain uses TRBV6-4 with TRBJ1-6; a weak D match, TRBD1 (6 bases). CDR1 and CDR2 from the germline V gene are MRHNA and SNTAGT. This CDR3 is built from 15 residues. V lost 3 bases to trimming and J lost 6 bases, with 12 bases between them. CDR3 residues: CASSEGGMGNSPLHF. DNA of the CDR3: TGTGCCAGCAGTGAAGGGGGTATGGGTAATTCACCCCTCCACTTT.

Comments on this clone: Other DNA sequences from this sample encode an identical CDR3 as well. The chain has TRBV7-9 and TRBJ1-1; no reliable D call. V was shortened by 1 base and J by 4 bases, with 7 bases between the two germline ends. Germline CDR1 SEHNR, CDR2 FQNEAQ (reference sequence). The CDR3 is 13 residues long. This CDR3 is CASSLVTGTEAFF. The CDR3 nucleotides are TGTGCCAGCAGCTTAGTTACGGGCACTGAAGCTTTCTTT.

V is TRBV19 and J is TRBJ2-3, with no clear D. Germline loops: CDR1 LNHDA, CDR2 SQIVND (reference sequence). The length of the CDR3 is 13 residues. Trimming shortened V by 2 bases and J by 0 bases, and 3 bases separated the two germline ends. The CDR3 region is CASSIQSTDTQYF. The CDR3 nucleotides read TGTGCCAGTAGTATACAGAGCACAGATACGCAGTATTTT.

The rearrangement uses TRBV7-9 and TRBJ2-2; 9 bases are shared with TRBD2. CDR3 length: 18 residues. Germline V lookup: CDR1 SEHNR, CDR2 FQNEAQ (reference sequence). J gave up 5 bases and V 1 base, and 11 bases lay outside the gene matches. The CDR3 DNA reads TGTGCCAGCAGCTTAGAAGGACTAGCGAGGGTCAATACCGGGGAGCTGTTTTTT. The encoded protein is CASSLEGLARVNTGELFF.

The V call is TRBV2, the J call TRBJ2-2; D is unresolved. The germline CDR1 and CDR2 sequences are SNHLY and FYNNEI. Trimming removed 7 bases at V and 5 bases at J, with 8 bases between. The CDR3 has 12 amino acids. CDR3 sequence: CASTYSTGELFF. CDR3 nucleotide sequence: TGTGCCAGCACCTACAGTACCGGGGAGCTGTTTTTT.

The rearrangement links TRBV5-4 to TRBJ2-3; 10 positions match TRBD2. V dropped 1 base and J dropped 5; count of bases not matched to a gene: 7. This CDR3 spans 16 amino acids. Germline V CDR1 and CDR2: SGHNT, YYREEE (reference sequence). The CDR3 nucleotides read TGTGCCAGCAGCTTGCCAGGGCTAGCGGGGGTAGATACGCAGTATTTT. Protein sequence: CASSLPGLAGVDTQYF.

The chain recombines TRBV4-3 with TRBJ2-1, with 9 bases lining up with TRBD2. From germline, CDR1 is LGHNA and CDR2 YSLEER. J lost 9 bases, V lost 0 bases, and 9 bases had no gene match. CDR3 size: 16 residues. This CDR3 reads CASSQESGGGAPEQFF. The CDR3, as DNA: TGCGCCAGCAGCCAAGAGTCTGGCGGGGGGGCCCCTGAGCAGTTCTTC.